A single sample gave rise to the 8 T cell receptor beta chains below, sequenced in a study of T-cell memory formation after mild COVID-19. TCRdb ran MiXCR on the 5' RACE reads and lists one entry per CDR3 protein. Among approximately 250,000 distinct CDR3 sequences listed, around 17% were seen once. Sequencing was done on a sample of PBMCs or a T cell subset sorted from them (not recorded which). These receptor sequences come from a man aged 18 to 29 who had mild COVID-19 (a few samples of this study predate the infection). Cell type and time point are not known.

This clonotype has just a few counts. The chain joins TRBV5-1 to TRBJ1-1; 9 bases map to TRBD1. Germline V gene data show CDR1 as SGHRS and CDR2 as YFSETQ. There are 14 residues in the CDR3. The V and J ends lost 4 bases and 5 bases, in that order; junction bases with no gene match: 6. CDR3 residues: CASSPQGAGTEAFF. CDR3 nucleotides: TGCGCCAGCAGCCCACAGGGGGCCGGTACTGAAGCTTTCTTT.

This chain links TRBV9 with TRBJ2-3; 8 nucleotides line up with TRBD2. After removal of 3 bases from V and 4 bases from J, the junction contained 16 bases not matched to a gene. Germline V gene lookup returns CDR1 SGDLS and CDR2 YYNGEE. This CDR3 contains 18 residues. The CDR3 region has the DNA TGTGCCAGCAGCGAGTCCGGGACTAGGGCCTTCCCGCCAGATACGCAGTATTTT. Encoded protein: CASSESGTRAFPPDTQYF.

The table lists this clonotype with a few counts. This chain connects TRBV25-1 to TRBJ1-2; D is possibly TRBD1 (5 bases). This CDR3 contains 13 residues. The ends were cut back, 4 bases at V and 3 bases at J, with 9 bases in the middle. Germline CDR1 reads MGHDK; CDR2 reads SYGVNS. CDR3 coding DNA: TGTGCCAGCAGTGCAGGGTATGACTATGGCTACACCTTC. It translates to CASSAGYDYGYTF.

The chain joins TRBV7-2 to TRBJ2-1; 12 bases are a match to TRBD2. This CDR3 has 16 residues. With 2 bases clipped from V and 9 bases from J, the junction kept 8 bases outside the gene matches. The germline V gene encodes CDR1 SGHTA and CDR2 FQGNSA. The CDR3 bases are TGTGCCAGCAGCTTATGGAGACTAGCGGGGGCGGGTGAGCAGTTCTTC. It yields the protein CASSLWRLAGAGEQFF.

At least ten counts were recorded for this clonotype. The rearrangement links TRBV9 to TRBJ1-6, with 8 nucleotides matching TRBD1. Germline V gene lookup returns CDR1 SGDLS and CDR2 YYNGEE. The J segment lost 8 bases and the V segment lost 3 bases, leaving 4 bases of the junction unmatched. The CDR3 consists of 14 residues. The CDR3 bases are TGTGCCAGCAGCGGGACAGGGTGGGATTCACCCCTCCACTTT. It specifies CASSGTGWDSPLHF.

Comment on this clonotype: The junction departs from the called germline gene at one end, perhaps through a read error. The gene calls are TRBV15 and TRBJ2-5, with 7 bases matching TRBD1. Germline-derived CDR1 and CDR2 are LNHNV and YYDKDF (reference sequence). The CDR3 is 15 residues long. In nucleotides, the CDR3 is TGTGCCACCAGCGGAGAGACAGGGTGGCAAGAGACCCAGTACTTC. It translates to CATSGETGWQETQYF.

This chain joins TRBV18 and TRBJ2-3; 8 bases line up with TRBD2. The CDR3 extends over 16 amino acids. J gave up 1 base and V 6 bases, and 9 bases lay outside the gene matches. CDR1 and CDR2 (germline): KGHSH, LQKENI. DNA of the CDR3: TGTGCCAGCTCTCCTCGGACTAGCCGGGGCACAGATACGCAGTATTTT. Amino acid sequence: CASSPRTSRGTDTQYF.

The rearrangement joins TRBV7-3 to TRBJ2-7, with 10 positions matching TRBD1. CDR1 and CDR2 (germline): SGHTA, FQGTGA. CDR3 length equals 16 residues. The V and J ends lost 4 bases and 5 bases, in that order; junction bases with no gene match: 11. CDR3 DNA: TGTGCCAGCAGCTCAAGAGGGGACAGGGGCAGGCACGAGCAGTACTTC. This gives the protein CASSSRGDRGRHEQYF.